These T cell receptor beta chains were read from a single sample in a study of T cells in Graves' hyperthyroidism and ophthalmopathy. TCRdb recomputed calls from the multiplex PCR reads with MiXCR, one row per CDR3 protein. The data contain 500,000 to 800,000 distinct CDR3 sequences, more than 12% of them singletons. Sample: blood. These receptors came from a woman aged 50 to 65 with Graves' ophthalmopathy. Both conserved end residues are part of each CDR3. A D gene is named only where the DNA matches it firmly. Clone sizes are given selectively: once, few, many, or a class where the clone is expanded.

TRBV6-2/TRBV6-3	many	TRBJ2-7	NA	CASIFGGVQYF	TGTGCCAGCATTTTCGGTGGGGTGCAGTACTTC
TRBV27	many	TRBJ1-5	TRBD1	CASSPRVDRVNQPQHF	TGTGCCAGCAGCCCCCGAGTCGACAGGGTCAATCAGCCCCAGCATTTT
TRBV5-4	NA	TRBJ1-2	NA	CASSPPRTANYGYTF	TGTGCCAGCAGCCCGCCGCGGACAGCTAACTATGGCTACACCTTC
TRBV6-2/TRBV6-3	NA	TRBJ1-5	TRBD1	CASTEHRGGNQPQHF	TGTGCCAGCACAGAACACAGGGGTGGCAATCAGCCCCAGCATTTT
TRBV6-1	many	TRBJ2-1	TRBD2	CASSRQLAGGPNEQFF	TGTGCCAGCAGCCGTCAACTAGCGGGAGGGCCCAATGAGCAGTTCTTC
TRBV25-1	NA	TRBJ2-7	NA	CASSESKGRRDEQYF	TGTGCCAGCAGTGAATCGAAGGGGCGCCGGGACGAGCAGTACTTC
TRBV7-9	NA	TRBJ2-5	NA	CASSSGGRPETQYF	TGTGCCAGCAGCTCAGGTGGTAGGCCAGAGACCCAGTACTTC
TRBV12-3/TRBV12-4	NA	TRBJ1-5	NA	CASNRNSNQPQHF	TGTGCCAGCAACCGAAATAGCAATCAGCCCCAGCATTTT
TRBV28	NA	TRBJ2-3	TRBD2	CATLAGGPVDTQYF	TGTGCCACCCTAGCGGGAGGGCCAGTAGATACGCAGTATTTT
TRBV11-2	many	TRBJ2-5	TRBD2	CASRRTSGSGETQYF	TGTGCCAGCAGGAGGACTAGCGGGAGCGGGGAGACCCAGTACTTC
TRBV6-1	NA	TRBJ2-2	NA	CASRFPDSYTGELFF	TGTGCCAGCAGATTTCCGGACTCGTACACCGGGGAGCTGTTTTTT
TRBV20-1	many	TRBJ2-3	TRBD1	CSAPYRGGTDTQYF	TGCAGTGCTCCCTACAGGGGAGGCACAGATACGCAGTATTTT
TRBV28	many	TRBJ1-4	NA	CASSITSGPLNEKLFF	TGTGCCAGCAGTATCACGTCAGGGCCACTTAATGAAAAACTGTTTTTT
TRBV20-1	NA	TRBJ2-1	TRBD2	CSADSSGIVSYEQFF	TGCAGTGCTGACTCTAGCGGGATAGTCTCCTACGAGCAGTTCTTC
TRBV9	NA	TRBJ2-7	TRBD1	CASSHDGTGGYEQYF	TGTGCCAGCAGCCACGACGGGACAGGGGGCTACGAGCAGTACTTC
TRBV14	NA	TRBJ2-1	TRBD2	CASSQDTGTSGDYNEQFF	TGTGCCAGCAGCCAAGATACGGGGACTAGCGGGGATTACAATGAGCAGTTCTTC
TRBV24-1	few	TRBJ1-2	NA	CATSAGGHGYTF	TGTGCCACCAGTGCTGGGGGCCATGGCTACACCTTC
TRBV7-3	NA	TRBJ2-1	TRBD2	CASSPRLAGGIEQFF	TGTGCCAGCAGCCCCCGACTAGCGGGAGGGATTGAGCAGTTCTTC
TRBV6-2/TRBV6-3	NA	TRBJ2-5	NA	CASSYHRETQYF	TGTGCCAGCAGTTACCATAGAGAGACCCAGTACTTC
TRBV27	many	TRBJ1-1	TRBD1	CASSLFVPPGGRRNTEAFF	TGTGCCAGCAGTTTATTTGTCCCCCCAGGGGGTCGAAGGAACACTGAAGCTTTCTTT
TRBV7-3	few	TRBJ2-2	NA	CASSLGSTARTGELFF	TGTGCCAGCAGCTTGGGGAGTACAGCTCGAACCGGGGAGCTGTTTTTT
TRBV24-1	NA	TRBJ1-5	NA	CATSAQDSNQPQHF	TGTGCCACCAGTGCACAGGATAGCAATCAGCCCCAGCATTTT
TRBV6-1	many	TRBJ2-7	NA	CASNPGLNNYEQYF	TGTGCCAGCAACCCGGGACTCAATAACTACGAGCAGTACTTC
TRBV4-1	few	TRBJ1-3	NA	CASSQETQQVFSGNTIYF	TGCGCCAGCAGCCAAGAAACACAACAGGTTTTCTCTGGAAACACCATATATTTT
TRBV20-1	many	TRBJ2-3	NA	CSASGGEGGDTQYF	TGCAGTGCTAGTGGGGGTGAGGGTGGAGATACGCAGTATTTT
TRBV13	NA	TRBJ2-3	TRBD2	CASSPWTSVITDTQYF	TGTGCCAGCAGCCCATGGACTAGCGTGATCACAGATACGCAGTATTTT
TRBV5-1	many	TRBJ1-2	NA	CASSVDPAFPGGYTF	TGCGCCAGCAGCGTGGATCCGGCGTTCCCCGGGGGCTACACCTTC
TRBV7-2	NA	TRBJ2-1	NA	CASSFSGGHNEQFF	TGTGCCAGCAGCTTTTCCGGCGGGCACAATGAGCAGTTCTTC
TRBV19	few	TRBJ2-7	NA	CASSMGRGSFYEQYF	TGTGCCAGTAGTATGGGCAGGGGATCTTTCTACGAGCAGTACTTC
TRBV9	NA	TRBJ2-1	TRBD2	CAGSAGTSGYNEQFF	TGTGCCGGCAGCGCCGGGACTAGCGGATACAATGAGCAGTTCTTC
TRBV28	many	TRBJ2-5	TRBD2	CASRILAGVETQYF	TGTGCCAGCAGAATACTAGCGGGAGTGGAGACCCAGTACTTC
TRBV10-2	many	TRBJ2-7	TRBD2	CASTSGRARVVRVRTYEQYF	TGCGCCAGCACTAGCGGGAGGGCCAGAGTAGTAAGAGTACGAACCTACGAGCAGTACTTC
TRBV20-1	NA	TRBJ2-3	NA	CSARLARFPDTQYF	TGCAGTGCTAGACTCGCCCGATTCCCAGATACGCAGTATTTT
TRBV20-1	many	TRBJ2-3	NA	CSADHRPSTDTQYF	TGCAGTGCAGACCATCGCCCTAGCACAGATACGCAGTATTTT
TRBV14	NA	TRBJ2-2	NA	CASSQVRLGELFF	TGTGCCAGCAGCCAAGTCCGTTTGGGGGAGCTGTTTTTT
TRBV27	many	TRBJ2-7	NA	CASSFRVSSYEQYF	TGTGCCAGCAGTTTCCGAGTGAGCTCCTACGAGCAGTACTTC
TRBV7-9	many	TRBJ1-2	NA	CASSLAGDYGYTF	TGTGCCAGCAGTTTAGCGGGCGACTATGGCTACACCTTC
TRBV19	NA	TRBJ1-2	NA	CASSARSINYGYTF	TGTGCCAGTAGTGCCCGTTCCATTAACTATGGCTACACCTTC
TRBV20-1	NA	TRBJ1-1	NA	CSASSGKRAEAFF	TGCAGTGCTAGTTCGGGGAAGAGAGCTGAAGCTTTCTTT
TRBV12-3/TRBV12-4	many	TRBJ2-2	NA	CASRRKIGNTGELFF	TGTGCCAGCAGGAGAAAGATTGGGAACACCGGGGAGCTGTTTTTT
TRBV3-1	NA	TRBJ1-2	NA	CASSLAAGPKGGYTF	TGTGCCAGCAGCCTGGCGGCAGGACCCAAGGGTGGCTACACCTTC
TRBV7-9	few	TRBJ1-1	NA	CASRQKPGGMNTEAFF	TGTGCCAGCAGACAGAAGCCGGGGGGGATGAACACTGAAGCTTTCTTT
TRBV9	NA	TRBJ1-5	TRBD1	CASSDGTGSSRQPQHF	TGTGCCAGCAGCGATGGGACAGGGAGTTCTCGTCAGCCCCAGCATTTT
TRBV28	few	TRBJ1-5	NA	CATFAAGEGNQPQHF	TGTGCCACCTTCGCCGCAGGGGAGGGCAATCAGCCCCAGCATTTT